These 8 T cell receptor beta chains originate from one sample sequenced in a study of blood T cell repertoires in COVID-19. Measured with immunoSEQ multiplex PCR; TCRdb has only the in-frame clones, and not every one. The sample lists about 20,000 clones; around 90% were seen once. Sample: peripheral blood. These receptors were taken from a human donor in a cohort sampled during active COVID-19.

The count of this clone is one. The chain employs TRBV6-1 and TRBJ1-2; D ambiguous. The CDR3 sequence is 14 residues long. Germline CDR1 and CDR2: MNHNS and SASEGT. Trimming shortened V by 0 bases and J by 5 bases, and 10 bases separated the two germline ends. This chain's CDR3 is CASSEAAIAYGYTF. The CDR3 region has the DNA TGTGCCAGCAGTGAAGCAGCGATAGCGTATGGCTACACCTTC.

The V gene is TRBV30, the J gene TRBJ1-1; D is possibly TRBD1 (6 bases). The CDR3 contains 14 residues. The germline CDR1 and CDR2 sequences are GTSNPN and SVGIG (reference sequence). With 3 bases removed from V and 1 base from J, the gap between germline ends came to 12 bases. The CDR3 DNA follows: TGTGCCTGGAGGACCGGGACACCGAACACTGAAGCTTTCTTT. Residues: CAWRTGTPNTEAFF.

This rearrangement joins TRBV19 to TRBJ2-1; tentatively, D is TRBD1 (7 bases). The CDR3 is made up of 14 amino acids. Trimming cost V 4 bases and J 4 bases, with 11 bases left between them. Germline CDR1 LNHDA, CDR2 SQIVND (reference sequence). The CDR3 region is CASSRPGGYNEQFF. CDR3 nucleotides: TGTGCCAGTAGTAGACCAGGGGGGTACAATGAGCAGTTCTTC.

This clone was counted between two and nine times. The genes are TRBV28 and TRBJ2-1; TRBD2 might be the D (6 bases). Trimming left V 8 bases short and J 6 bases short, with 20 bases between. The germline gives CDR1 MDHEN, CDR2 SYDVKM. CDR3 size: 15 residues. This CDR3 is CASELGSGVFNEQFF. The CDR3 region has the DNA TGTGCCAGCGAACTGGGGTCGGGAGTTTTCAATGAGCAGTTCTTC.

J is TRBJ1-2 and V is TRBV30; D gene uncertain. The germline CDR1 and CDR2 sequences are GTSNPN and SVGIG (reference sequence). The CDR3 covers 13 residues. Trimming left V 2 bases short and J 4 bases short, with 11 bases between. CDR3 nucleotide sequence: TGTGCCTGGAGTTTGGGTGCGGCCTATGGCTACACCTTC. Amino acid sequence: CAWSLGAAYGYTF.

The chain recombines TRBV19 with TRBJ2-2; 13 nucleotides match TRBD2. With V trimmed by 4 bases and J by 7 bases, 6 bases remained unmatched. CDR3 size: 16 residues. Germline loops: CDR1 LNHDA, CDR2 SQIVND (reference sequence). CDR3 region: CASSKGLAGSGGELFF. The CDR3 coding sequence is TGTGCCAGTAGTAAGGGACTAGCGGGATCTGGCGGGGAGCTGTTTTTT.

This rearrangement joins TRBV10-1 to TRBJ2-1; the match to TRBD1 covers 7 bases. This CDR3 contains 15 residues. The germline V gene has CDR1 WNHNN and CDR2 SYGVQD (reference sequence). V was clipped by 0 bases and J by 3 bases; unmatched bases: 2. The CDR3 is CASSESGQIYNEQFF. CDR3 sequence (DNA): TGCGCCAGCAGTGAGTCGGGACAGATCTACAATGAGCAGTTCTTC.

This clone has a single count. The chain combines TRBV19 with TRBJ2-7; 8 bases fit TRBD2. CDR3 length: 15 amino acids. CDR1 and CDR2 from the germline V gene are LNHDA and SQIVND (reference sequence). V gave up 3 bases and J gave up 6 bases; unmatched junction bases: 10. The CDR3 DNA follows: TGTGCCAGTAGTATGGGTAGCGGGAAAACGCGCGAGCAGTACTTC. Translated: CASSMGSGKTREQYF.